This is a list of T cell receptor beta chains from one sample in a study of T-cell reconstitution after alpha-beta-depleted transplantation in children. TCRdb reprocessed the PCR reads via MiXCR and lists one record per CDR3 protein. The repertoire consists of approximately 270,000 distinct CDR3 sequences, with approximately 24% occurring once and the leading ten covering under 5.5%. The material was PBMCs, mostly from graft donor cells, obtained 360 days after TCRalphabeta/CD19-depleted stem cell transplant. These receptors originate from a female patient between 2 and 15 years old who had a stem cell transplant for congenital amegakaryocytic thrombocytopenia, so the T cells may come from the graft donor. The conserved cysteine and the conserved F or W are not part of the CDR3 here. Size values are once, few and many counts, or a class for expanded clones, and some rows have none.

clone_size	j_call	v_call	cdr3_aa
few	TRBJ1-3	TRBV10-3	AISHSGTADISGNTIY
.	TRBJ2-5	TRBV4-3	ASSQDSPGSAETQY
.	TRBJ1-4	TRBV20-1	SAHPDRGDEKLF
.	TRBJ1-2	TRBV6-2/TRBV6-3	ASSYEGAGYGYT
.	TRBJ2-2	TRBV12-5	ASAPLSSGELF
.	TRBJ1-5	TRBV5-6	ASSQRGGDQPQH
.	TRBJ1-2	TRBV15	ATSSALGWGRRNGYT
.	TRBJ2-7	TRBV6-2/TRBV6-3	ASSYSIYEQY
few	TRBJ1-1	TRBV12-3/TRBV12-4	ASSSPTRGPPWAF
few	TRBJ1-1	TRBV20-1	SASTGDNTEAF
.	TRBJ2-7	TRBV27	ASSLPGQGIHEQY
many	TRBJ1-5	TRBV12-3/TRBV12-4	ASSRRGRGNQPQH
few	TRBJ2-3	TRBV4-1	ASSQVSQSARGLTDTQY